The entry that follows covers one T cell receptor beta chain sequence. Its specificity is not known. Generated by immunoSEQ multiplex PCR, the TCRdb table keeps only in-frame clones and is missing some. The sample has 100,000 to 130,000 clones; around 83% are singletons. The entry originates in a study of T cell responses to AZD1222 COVID-19 vaccine. This CDR3 has 16 amino acids. Trimming cost V 0 bases and J 5 bases; bases outside gene matches: 3. CDR1 is MDHEN, CDR2 SYDVKM, per germline. Broader study findings: In the spike-specific TCR repertoire, nearly half reportedly target unmutated variant regions.

Sample: peripheral blood, taken on day 0 of AZD1222 vaccination. This rearrangement joins TRBV28 to TRBJ1-6; TRBD1 matches at 8 bases. This receptor was taken from an adult in good health. The CDR3 DNA sequence: TGTGCCAGCAGTTTATGGGACAGGGCCAATAATTCACCCCTCCACTTT. Translating it yields CASSLWDRANNSPLHF.